Shown below are 11 T cell receptor beta chains from a single sample sequenced in a study of PD-L1 blockade in urothelial cancer. Only in-frame clones appear in the TCRdb table, and some are missing; sequencing was by immunoSEQ multiplex PCR. The sample lists 40,000 to 60,000 clones; approximately 79% were seen once. Time point denoted: pretreatment peripheral blood. The material sequenced was PBMCs, taken around atezolizumab (anti-PD-L1) treatment. The receptors come from a man in his sixties or seventies with urothelial cancer.

This clone was found once. The chain couples TRBV28 to TRBJ1-2; 11 bases fit TRBD1. CDR1 and CDR2 from the germline V gene are MDHEN and SYDVKM. V was clipped by 7 bases and J by 6 bases; unmatched bases: 13. There are 16 residues in the CDR3. The CDR3 is CASNYGTGGVVDGYTF. The DNA of the CDR3 is TGTGCCAGCAATTACGGGACAGGGGGGGTTGTTGATGGCTACACCTTC.

The chain links TRBV5-1 to TRBJ2-2; 9 bases are shared with TRBD2. V gave up 2 bases and J gave up 5 bases; unmatched junction bases: 7. The CDR3 contains 16 residues. CDR1 SGHRS and CDR2 YFSETQ come from the germline V gene. This CDR3 reads CASSLKTSGQTGELFF. The CDR3, as DNA: TGCGCCAGCAGCTTAAAAACTAGCGGGCAGACCGGGGAGCTGTTTTTT.

In its sample, this clone was seen a few times. The rearrangement uses TRBV2 and TRBJ1-1; D is undetermined. The germline CDR1 and CDR2 sequences are SNHLY and FYNNEI. This CDR3 contains 15 residues. V lost 2 bases and J 1 base, leaving 11 bases between the germline ends. The CDR3 is CASSEPYTENTEAFF. CDR3 nucleotide sequence: TGTGCCAGCAGTGAACCCTACACAGAGAACACTGAAGCTTTCTTT.

The chain uses TRBV10-3 and TRBJ2-7, with 7 bases that match TRBD2. Trimming at V came to 6 bases and at J to 3 bases, leaving 8 bases not matched to a gene. CDR1 ENHRY and CDR2 SYGVKD come from the germline V gene. CDR3 length equals 14 residues. CDR3 in DNA: TGTGCCATCAGGGGGGGGGAGCGGGACTACGAGCAGTACTTC. It encodes CAIRGGERDYEQYF.

The chain employs TRBV2 and TRBJ2-7, with 7 bases that match TRBD1. Germline V CDR1 and CDR2: SNHLY, FYNNEI. Trimming took 3 bases from V and 3 from J; bases not matched to a gene: 8. This CDR3 is 15 amino acids long. The CDR3, as DNA: TGTGCCAGCAGTGACGAGGACAGGCTAATCTACGAGCAGTACTTC. Amino acid sequence: CASSDEDRLIYEQYF.

The chain uses TRBV5-1 and TRBJ2-2; TRBD2 matches at 10 bases. V dropped 5 bases and J dropped 6; count of bases not matched to a gene: 7. CDR1 is SGHRS and CDR2 is YFSETQ in the germline V gene. This CDR3 region has 15 residues. The DNA for the CDR3 is TGCGCCAGCAGTACTCTAGCGGGAGACGCCGGGGAGCTGTTTTTT. This gives the protein CASSTLAGDAGELFF. The whole variable domain, remainder taken from reference TRBV5-1 and TRBJ2-2, is KAGVTQTPRYLIKTRGQQVTLSCSPISGHRSVSWYQQTPGQGLQFLFEYFSETQRNKGNFPGRFSGRQFSNSRSEMNVSTLELGDSALYLCASSTLAGDAGELFFGEGSRLTVL.

The chain is built from TRBV7-6 and TRBJ2-3; TRBD2 might be the D (5 bases). The germline V and J ends were trimmed by 5 bases and 2 bases, with 14 bases remaining between them. The CDR3 covers 15 residues. The germline V gene encodes CDR1 SGHVS and CDR2 FNYEAQ. CDR3 in amino acids: CASSPGNGLTDTQYF. DNA for the CDR3: TGTGCCAGCAGCCCGGGGAACGGGCTCACAGATACGCAGTATTTT.

The chain uses TRBV30 and TRBJ2-7, with 7 bases that match TRBD1. The CDR3 loop spans 12 amino acids. J lost 6 bases, V lost 2 bases, and 4 bases had no gene match. CDR1 and CDR2 from the germline V gene are GTSNPN and SVGIG (reference sequence). CDR3 protein: CAWSHTGAEQYF. In nucleotides, the CDR3 is TGTGCCTGGAGTCATACAGGGGCCGAGCAGTACTTC.

There are many counts of this clone. This CDR3 is CASSIVDSPLSSNGYTF. In DNA form, the CDR3 reads TGTGCCAGTAGTATAGTAGACAGCCCGCTATCGTCGAATGGCTACACCTTC. The V and J genes are TRBV19 and TRBJ1-2, with D possibly TRBD1 on 5 matching bases. CDR1 is LNHDA, CDR2 SQIVND, per germline (reference sequence). V was trimmed by 1 base and J by 6 bases, leaving 21 bases between them. The length of the CDR3 is 17 residues.

This clone showed up just a few times. The CDR3 nucleotides are TGTGCCATCAGTCGGACTAGCGGGAGCACAGATACGCAGTATTTT. Translating gives CAISRTSGSTDTQYF. This chain joins TRBV10-3 and TRBJ2-3; 11 bases map to TRBD2. This CDR3 comprises 15 residues. Germline CDR1 is ENHRY and CDR2 is SYGVKD. The ends lost 5 bases at V and 0 bases at J; junction bases unmatched: 1.

V is TRBV5-1 and J is TRBJ2-7; TRBD1 matches at 12 bases. The CDR3 is made up of 15 amino acids. Germline V gives CDR1 SGHRS, CDR2 YFSETQ. After removal of 4 bases from V and 6 bases from J, the junction contained 8 bases not matched to a gene. DNA for the CDR3: TGCGCCAGCAGCGTATCCGGGACAGGGGGCCTCGAGCAGTACTTC. Translation: CASSVSGTGGLEQYF.